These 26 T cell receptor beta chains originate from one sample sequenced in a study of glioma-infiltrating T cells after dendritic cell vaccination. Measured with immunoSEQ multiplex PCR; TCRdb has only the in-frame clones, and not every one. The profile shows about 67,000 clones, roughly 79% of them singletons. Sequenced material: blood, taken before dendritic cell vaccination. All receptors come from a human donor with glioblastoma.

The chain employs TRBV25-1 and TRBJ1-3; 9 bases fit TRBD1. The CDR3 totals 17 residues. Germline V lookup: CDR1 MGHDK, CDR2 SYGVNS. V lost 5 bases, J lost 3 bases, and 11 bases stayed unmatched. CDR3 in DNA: TGTGCCAGCAGTAAACCCGGGACAGGGTTTTTTGGAAACACCATATATTTT. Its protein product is CASSKPGTGFFGNTIYF. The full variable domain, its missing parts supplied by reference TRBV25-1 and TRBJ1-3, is EADIYQTPRYLVIGTGKKITLECSQTMGHDKMYWYQQDPGMELHLIHYSYGVNSTEKGDLSSESTVSRIRTEHFPLTLESARPSHTSQYLCASSKPGTGFFGNTIYFGEGSWLTVV.

CDR3 nucleotides: TGCGCCAGCAGCCCCCAAATAGGACAGGGGGCGGGAGGCTACACCTTC. Encoded protein: CASSPQIGQGAGGYTF. This chain connects TRBV5-1 to TRBJ1-2, with 11 positions matching TRBD1. Trimming took 4 bases from V and 8 from J; bases not matched to a gene: 13. Germline CDR1 is SGHRS and CDR2 is YFSETQ. This CDR3 spans 16 amino acids.

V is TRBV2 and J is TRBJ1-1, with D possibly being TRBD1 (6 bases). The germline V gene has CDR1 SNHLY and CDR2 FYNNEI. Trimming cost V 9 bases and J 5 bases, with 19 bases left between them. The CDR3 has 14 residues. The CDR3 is CASRQNRDPTEAFF. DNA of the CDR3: TGTGCCAGTCGGCAAAACAGGGACCCTACTGAAGCTTTCTTT.

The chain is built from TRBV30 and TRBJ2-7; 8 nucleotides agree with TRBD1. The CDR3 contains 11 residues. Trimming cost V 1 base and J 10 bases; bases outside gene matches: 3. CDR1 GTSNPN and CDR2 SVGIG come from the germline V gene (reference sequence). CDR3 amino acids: CAWSGDRSQYF. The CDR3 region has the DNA TGTGCCTGGAGTGGGGACAGGAGTCAGTACTTC.

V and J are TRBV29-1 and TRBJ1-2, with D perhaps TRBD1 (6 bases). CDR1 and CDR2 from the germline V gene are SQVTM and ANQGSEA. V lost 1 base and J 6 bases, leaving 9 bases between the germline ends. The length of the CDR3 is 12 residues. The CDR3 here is CSVEAYRDGYTF. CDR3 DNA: TGCAGCGTTGAAGCTTACAGGGATGGCTACACCTTC.

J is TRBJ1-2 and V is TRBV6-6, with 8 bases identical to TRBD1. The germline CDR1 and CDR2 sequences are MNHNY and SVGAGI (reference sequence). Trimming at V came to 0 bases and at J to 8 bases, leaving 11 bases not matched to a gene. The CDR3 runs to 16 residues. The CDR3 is CASSYSPSGQDRGYTF. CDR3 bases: TGTGCCAGCAGTTACTCCCCCTCGGGACAGGATCGGGGCTACACCTTC.

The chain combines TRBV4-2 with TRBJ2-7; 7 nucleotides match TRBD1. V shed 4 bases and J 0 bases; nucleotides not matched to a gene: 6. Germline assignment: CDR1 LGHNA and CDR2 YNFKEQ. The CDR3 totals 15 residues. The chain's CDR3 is CASSRIGGDSYEQYF. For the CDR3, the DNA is TGTGCCAGCAGCCGTATAGGGGGCGACTCCTACGAGCAGTACTTC.

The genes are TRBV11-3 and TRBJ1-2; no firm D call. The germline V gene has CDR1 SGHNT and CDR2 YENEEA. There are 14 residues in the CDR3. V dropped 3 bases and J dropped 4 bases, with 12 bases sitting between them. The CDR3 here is CASSFSGNLYGYTF. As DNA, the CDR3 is TGTGCCAGCAGCTTTTCAGGCAATCTCTATGGCTACACCTTC.

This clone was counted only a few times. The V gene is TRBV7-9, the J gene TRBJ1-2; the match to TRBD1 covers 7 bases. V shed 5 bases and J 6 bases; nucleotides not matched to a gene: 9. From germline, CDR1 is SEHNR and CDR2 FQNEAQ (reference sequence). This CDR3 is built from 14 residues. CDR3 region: CASSPGTAAHGYTF. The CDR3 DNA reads TGTGCCAGCAGCCCAGGGACAGCTGCTCATGGCTACACCTTC.

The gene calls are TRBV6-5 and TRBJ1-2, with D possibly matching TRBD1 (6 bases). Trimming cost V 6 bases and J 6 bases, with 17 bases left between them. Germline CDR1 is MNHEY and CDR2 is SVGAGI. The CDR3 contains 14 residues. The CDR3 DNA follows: TGTGCCAGCAGGAACTGGGGGCAGGAGGATGGCTACACCTTC. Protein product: CASRNWGQEDGYTF.

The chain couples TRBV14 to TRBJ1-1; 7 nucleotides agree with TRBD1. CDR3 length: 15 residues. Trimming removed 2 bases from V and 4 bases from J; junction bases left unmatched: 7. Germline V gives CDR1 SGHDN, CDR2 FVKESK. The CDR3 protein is CASSQLQGKGTEAFF. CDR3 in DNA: TGTGCCAGCAGCCAATTACAGGGGAAAGGCACTGAAGCTTTCTTT.

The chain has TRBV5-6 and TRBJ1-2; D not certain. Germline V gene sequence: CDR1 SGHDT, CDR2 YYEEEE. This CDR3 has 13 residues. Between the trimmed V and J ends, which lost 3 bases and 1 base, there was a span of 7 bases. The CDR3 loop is CASSSLNNYGYTF. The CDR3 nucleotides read TGTGCCAGCAGCTCCCTAAATAACTATGGCTACACCTTC. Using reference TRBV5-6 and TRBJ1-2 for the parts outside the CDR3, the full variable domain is DAGVTQSPTHLIKTRGQQVTLRCSPKSGHDTVSWYQQALGQGPQFIFQYYEEEERQRGNFPDRFSGHQFPNYSSELNVNALLLGDSALYLCASSSLNNYGYTFGSGTRLTVV.

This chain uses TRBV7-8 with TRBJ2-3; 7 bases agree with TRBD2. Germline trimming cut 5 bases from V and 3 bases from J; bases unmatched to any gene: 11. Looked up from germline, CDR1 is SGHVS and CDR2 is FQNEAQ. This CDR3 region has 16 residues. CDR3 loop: CASSPLGGINTDTQYF. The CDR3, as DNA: TGTGCCAGCAGCCCCCTGGGGGGGATTAATACAGATACGCAGTATTTT. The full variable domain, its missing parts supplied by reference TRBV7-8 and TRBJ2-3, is GAGVSQSPRYKVAKRGQDVALRCDPISGHVSLFWYQQALGQGPEFLTYFQNEAQLDKSGLPSDRFFAERPEGSVSTLKIQRTQQEDSAVYLCASSPLGGINTDTQYFGPGTRLTVL.

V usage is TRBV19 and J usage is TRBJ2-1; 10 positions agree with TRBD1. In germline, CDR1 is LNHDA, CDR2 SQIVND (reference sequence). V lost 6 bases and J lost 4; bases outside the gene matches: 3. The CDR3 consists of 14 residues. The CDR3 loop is CASRPDRGYNEQFF. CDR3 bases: TGTGCCAGTAGGCCGGACAGGGGGTACAATGAGCAGTTCTTC.

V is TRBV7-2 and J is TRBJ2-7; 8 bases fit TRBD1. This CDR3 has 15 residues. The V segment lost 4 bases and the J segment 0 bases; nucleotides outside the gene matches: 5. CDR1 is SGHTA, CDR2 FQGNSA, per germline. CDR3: CASSYRTGYSYEQYF. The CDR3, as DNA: TGTGCCAGCAGCTACCGGACAGGGTACTCCTACGAGCAGTACTTC.

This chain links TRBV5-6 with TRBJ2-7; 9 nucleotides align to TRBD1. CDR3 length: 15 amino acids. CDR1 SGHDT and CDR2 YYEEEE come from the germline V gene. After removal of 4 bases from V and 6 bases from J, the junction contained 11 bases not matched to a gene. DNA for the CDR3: TGTGCCAGCAGCGGGGTAATCGACAGGGGGAGCGAGCAGTACTTC. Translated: CASSGVIDRGSEQYF.

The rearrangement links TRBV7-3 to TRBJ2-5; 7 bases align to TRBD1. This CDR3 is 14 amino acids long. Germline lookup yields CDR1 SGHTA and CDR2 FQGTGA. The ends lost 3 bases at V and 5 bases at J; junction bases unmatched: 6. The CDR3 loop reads CASSLTGSRETQYF. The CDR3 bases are TGTGCCAGCAGCTTGACAGGGTCTCGGGAGACCCAGTACTTC.

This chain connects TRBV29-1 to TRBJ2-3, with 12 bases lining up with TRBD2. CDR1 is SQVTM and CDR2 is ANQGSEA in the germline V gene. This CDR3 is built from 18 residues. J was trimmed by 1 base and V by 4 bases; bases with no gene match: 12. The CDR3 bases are TGCAGCGTTGGGTCTAGCGGGGGGGCCGACGTTGGCACAGATACGCAGTATTTT. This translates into CSVGSSGGADVGTDTQYF.

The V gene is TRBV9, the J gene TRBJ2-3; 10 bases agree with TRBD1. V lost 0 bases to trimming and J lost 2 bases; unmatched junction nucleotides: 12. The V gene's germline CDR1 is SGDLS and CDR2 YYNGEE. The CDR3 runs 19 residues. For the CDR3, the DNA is TGTGCCAGCAGCGTAGGGGGACAGGGGTCCCTTTACTCCACAGATACGCAGTATTTT. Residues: CASSVGGQGSLYSTDTQYF.

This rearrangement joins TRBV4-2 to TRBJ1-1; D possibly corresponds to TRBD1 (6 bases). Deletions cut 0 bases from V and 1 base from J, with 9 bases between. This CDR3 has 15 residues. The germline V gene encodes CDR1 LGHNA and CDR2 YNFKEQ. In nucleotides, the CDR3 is TGTGCCAGCAGCCAAGATCTACAGGGGAACACTGAAGCTTTCTTT. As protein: CASSQDLQGNTEAFF.

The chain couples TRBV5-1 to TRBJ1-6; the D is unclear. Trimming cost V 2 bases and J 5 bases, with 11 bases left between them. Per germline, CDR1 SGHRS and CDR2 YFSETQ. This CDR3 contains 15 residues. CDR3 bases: TGCGCCAGCAGCTTTGAGGGCGCCCATAATTCACCCCTCCACTTT. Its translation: CASSFEGAHNSPLHF.

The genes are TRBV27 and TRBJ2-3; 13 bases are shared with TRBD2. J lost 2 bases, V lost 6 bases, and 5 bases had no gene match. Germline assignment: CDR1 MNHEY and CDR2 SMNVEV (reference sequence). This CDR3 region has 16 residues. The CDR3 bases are TGTGCCAGCAGACGGACTAGCGGGGGATACACAGATACGCAGTATTTT. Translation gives CASRRTSGGYTDTQYF.

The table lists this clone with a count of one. CDR3 sequence reads: CASSLVGGTGSEAFF. CDR3 coding DNA: TGTGCCAGCAGCTTAGTGGGGGGGACAGGGTCTGAAGCTTTCTTT. This sequence joins TRBV7-2 and TRBJ1-1, with TRBD1 matching 9 bases. V was clipped by 1 base and J by 6 bases; unmatched bases: 6. CDR1 is SGHTA and CDR2 is FQGNSA in the germline V gene. The CDR3 is made up of 15 amino acids.

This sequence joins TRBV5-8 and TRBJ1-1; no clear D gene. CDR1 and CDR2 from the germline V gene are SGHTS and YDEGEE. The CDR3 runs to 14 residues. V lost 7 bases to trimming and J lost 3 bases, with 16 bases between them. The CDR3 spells CASRAERRDTEAFF. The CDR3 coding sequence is TGTGCCAGCCGCGCCGAGCGGAGGGACACTGAAGCTTTCTTT.

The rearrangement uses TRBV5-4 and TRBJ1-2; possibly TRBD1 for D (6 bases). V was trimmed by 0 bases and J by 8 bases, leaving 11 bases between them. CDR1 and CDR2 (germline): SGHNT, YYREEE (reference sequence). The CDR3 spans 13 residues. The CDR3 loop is CASSLDREGGYTF. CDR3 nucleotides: TGTGCCAGCAGCTTGGACAGGGAAGGCGGCTACACCTTC.

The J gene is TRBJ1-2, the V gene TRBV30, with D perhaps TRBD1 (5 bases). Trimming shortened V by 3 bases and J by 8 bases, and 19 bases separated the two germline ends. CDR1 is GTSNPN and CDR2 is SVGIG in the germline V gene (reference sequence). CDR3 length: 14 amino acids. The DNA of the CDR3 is TGTGCCTGGAGGCCCAGGGATTCTAACGGAGGCTACACCTTC. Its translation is CAWRPRDSNGGYTF. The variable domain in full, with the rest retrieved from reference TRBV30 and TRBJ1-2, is SQTIHQWPATLVQPVGSPLSLECTVEGTSNPNLYWYRQAAGRGLQLLFYSVGIGQISSEVPQNLSASRPQDRQFILSSKKLLLSDSGFYLCAWRPRDSNGGYTFGSGTRLTVV.